This TCR beta chain was recovered during a study of technical replicates of blood from a few donors listed by TCRdb under 2017. The germline V gene specifies LGHNT as CDR1 and FRNRAP as CDR2. Counted from cysteine to phenylalanine, this CDR3 has 18 amino acids. The CDR3 DNA has 54 bases and is translated from base 1. Trimming costs V 2 bases and J 0 bases, and their ends lie 18 bases apart. Notes on this clone: The target of this receptor is not known. Base-call qualities are not available, and no considerably larger clone is one nucleotide away.

Libraries came from the immunoSEQ multiplex PCR assay. TCRdb provides this immuneACCESS table in a form limited to in-frame rearrangements. Some clones are lacking; in checked studies, under half of them reflect an unresolved V gene, and why the rest are absent is not known. In all, the sample holds tens of thousands of clones, and 93% of those were seen once. The ten largest clones represent approximately 0.22% of the sample. The sequence links TRBV12-5 to TRBJ2-3, and TRBD2 may be the D gene, going by 6 matching bases. The specimen sequenced was T cells isolated from PBMCs. The TCR sequence derives from a human donor in good health. The bases are TGTGCTAGTGGTTTGATCCAAGATGGGACTCCTAGCACAGATACGCAGTATTTT. It translates as CASGLIQDGTPSTDTQYF.